The TCR beta chain under discussion was sequenced for a study of beta chain features in type 1 diabetes. All of the isolated RNA was reverse transcribed, so expressed TCRB transcripts were sequenced. Assay: immunoSEQ multiplex PCR; the TCRdb copy retains only in-frame clones and omits some. The table has nearly 350,000 clones, about a tenth seen once. This clone was seen ten or more times. What it binds is not known. Points from the study as a whole: When Type 1 diabetes patients were examined, their TCRB CDR3s proved moderately but significantly shorter in all four CD4+ subsets.

The CDR3 sequence is 13 residues long. Trimming pared 10 bases from V and 0 bases from J, leaving 13 bases between. Germline V lookup: CDR1 MNHEY, CDR2 SVGAGI. Sequencing was performed on central memory CD4+ T cells from blood. The J gene is TRBJ2-7, the V gene TRBV6-5; D not certain. The sequence derives from a man between 25 and 39 years old with type 1 diabetes. The CDR3 is CAIAPDGSYEQYF. CDR3 coding DNA: TGTGCCATCGCTCCGGACGGCTCCTACGAGCAGTACTTC.